The rows below give T cell receptor beta chains drawn from one sample of a study of cytomegalovirus exposure and HLA in healthy donors. TCRdb keeps only in-frame clones here, not all; method: immunoSEQ multiplex PCR. The sample lists some 140,000 clones, roughly 77% occurring once. Sequences were obtained from PBMCs. All receptors come from a man aged 25 to 45 in good health and CMV-seropositive. The conserved cysteine and the conserved F or W are not part of the CDR3 here. D genes are given only for firm matches. Clone size is not always given. Where it is, it says once, few, many or a class for expanded clones.

d_call: .; v_call: TRBV7-9; clone_size: .; j_call: TRBJ2-2; cdr3_aa: ASSPTKNTGELF
d_call: TRBD2; v_call: TRBV7-6; clone_size: .; j_call: TRBJ2-7; cdr3_aa: ASSLWTSGGYEQY
d_call: .; v_call: TRBV19; clone_size: .; j_call: TRBJ1-2; cdr3_aa: ASSYSYGYT
d_call: .; v_call: TRBV27; clone_size: .; j_call: TRBJ1-1; cdr3_aa: ASSLSTGEHPLEAF
d_call: .; v_call: TRBV2; clone_size: .; j_call: TRBJ2-1; cdr3_aa: ASREGKQF
d_call: .; v_call: TRBV19; clone_size: .; j_call: TRBJ2-6; cdr3_aa: ASSSKGATGAGSGANVLT
d_call: TRBD1; v_call: TRBV9; clone_size: .; j_call: TRBJ2-3; cdr3_aa: ASSVGTVSTDTQY
d_call: .; v_call: TRBV28; clone_size: .; j_call: TRBJ1-3; cdr3_aa: ASSLMGGAGNTIY
d_call: TRBD1; v_call: TRBV29-1; clone_size: .; j_call: TRBJ1-2; cdr3_aa: STGTELYGYT
d_call: TRBD2; v_call: TRBV7-2; clone_size: .; j_call: TRBJ2-3; cdr3_aa: ASRPGGLAGADTQY
d_call: .; v_call: TRBV19; clone_size: .; j_call: TRBJ2-7; cdr3_aa: ASSRQQPSYEQY
d_call: TRBD2; v_call: TRBV4-2; clone_size: .; j_call: TRBJ2-1; cdr3_aa: ASSQVLIERGSYNEQF
d_call: .; v_call: TRBV7-9; clone_size: .; j_call: TRBJ2-3; cdr3_aa: SSSLGEQRTTDTQY
d_call: TRBD2; v_call: TRBV14; clone_size: .; j_call: TRBJ2-4; cdr3_aa: ASSQSGLALINRIDIQY
d_call: TRBD1; v_call: TRBV6-1; clone_size: .; j_call: TRBJ1-1; cdr3_aa: ASSVLGGAGNTEAF
d_call: TRBD1; v_call: TRBV19; clone_size: .; j_call: TRBJ1-1; cdr3_aa: ASSIRTGGEAEAF
d_call: TRBD1; v_call: TRBV7-2; clone_size: .; j_call: TRBJ1-6; cdr3_aa: ASSPGQGRSYNSPLH
d_call: .; v_call: TRBV12-2; clone_size: .; j_call: TRBJ1-2; cdr3_aa: ASRPEGGFYGYT
d_call: .; v_call: TRBV30; clone_size: .; j_call: TRBJ2-3; cdr3_aa: ACSVMGLRTDTQY
d_call: TRBD1; v_call: TRBV19; clone_size: .; j_call: TRBJ1-2; cdr3_aa: ASSAGQVGGYT
d_call: .; v_call: TRBV27; clone_size: .; j_call: TRBJ2-4; cdr3_aa: ASSFTDRNIQY
d_call: .; v_call: TRBV11-2; clone_size: .; j_call: TRBJ1-6; cdr3_aa: ASSAPSGTNNSPLH
d_call: .; v_call: TRBV28; clone_size: .; j_call: TRBJ1-5; cdr3_aa: ASSLGGYNQPQH
d_call: TRBD1; v_call: TRBV27; clone_size: .; j_call: TRBJ1-2; cdr3_aa: ASSLSPTGEYGYT
d_call: TRBD2; v_call: TRBV27; clone_size: .; j_call: TRBJ2-5; cdr3_aa: ASSPRGLASETQY
d_call: .; v_call: TRBV4-3; clone_size: few; j_call: TRBJ1-6; cdr3_aa: ASSQDMETASYNSPLH
d_call: .; v_call: TRBV7-9; clone_size: .; j_call: TRBJ1-1; cdr3_aa: ASSRPFQTNRWDTEAF
d_call: .; v_call: TRBV1; clone_size: .; j_call: TRBJ2-7; cdr3_aa: TSSHFSRDRGGREQY
d_call: TRBD1; v_call: TRBV4-2; clone_size: .; j_call: TRBJ1-2; cdr3_aa: ASSREGQGKGYT
d_call: TRBD1; v_call: TRBV2; clone_size: .; j_call: TRBJ1-1; cdr3_aa: ASSPDRVNTEAF
d_call: .; v_call: TRBV2; clone_size: .; j_call: TRBJ1-3; cdr3_aa: ASTQGRGNTIY
d_call: .; v_call: TRBV10-3; clone_size: .; j_call: TRBJ2-3; cdr3_aa: AISGGATDTQY
d_call: .; v_call: TRBV5-6; clone_size: .; j_call: TRBJ2-1; cdr3_aa: ASSGQGIVYGEQF
d_call: TRBD2; v_call: TRBV5-1; clone_size: .; j_call: TRBJ2-3; cdr3_aa: ASSLSLAGAGDTQY
d_call: .; v_call: TRBV18; clone_size: .; j_call: TRBJ1-1; cdr3_aa: ASSPSTLGLGAF
d_call: TRBD1; v_call: TRBV19; clone_size: .; j_call: TRBJ1-2; cdr3_aa: ASNIRTGEQGYGYT
d_call: .; v_call: TRBV9; clone_size: .; j_call: TRBJ2-7; cdr3_aa: ASSVGPSAYEQY
d_call: .; v_call: TRBV7-6; clone_size: .; j_call: TRBJ2-1; cdr3_aa: ASSLMGHGYNEQF
d_call: TRBD2; v_call: TRBV28; clone_size: once; j_call: TRBJ2-7; cdr3_aa: ASSLSLAGAPSYEQY
d_call: .; v_call: TRBV5-1; clone_size: .; j_call: TRBJ1-4; cdr3_aa: ASSLGSLNEKLF
d_call: .; v_call: TRBV9; clone_size: .; j_call: TRBJ1-3; cdr3_aa: ASSVGGSSGNTIY
d_call: TRBD2; v_call: TRBV27; clone_size: few; j_call: TRBJ2-1; cdr3_aa: ASSFTATSPAYNEQF
d_call: TRBD2; v_call: TRBV11-2; clone_size: .; j_call: TRBJ2-1; cdr3_aa: ASSHSGRFLGEQF
d_call: TRBD2; v_call: TRBV29-1; clone_size: .; j_call: TRBJ2-7; cdr3_aa: SVVGSGSASYEQY
d_call: .; v_call: TRBV19; clone_size: .; j_call: TRBJ2-1; cdr3_aa: ASSDPGSSYNEQF
d_call: .; v_call: TRBV10-3; clone_size: few; j_call: TRBJ2-1; cdr3_aa: AISTSGGPYNEQF